The TCR beta chain described here comes from a study of T cells after posttransplantation cyclophosphamide. Study-level points and caveats: Donor-recipient repertoire similarity was low at 1-2 months, rising over year one. Tissue-infiltrating T cells from skin or gut overlapped little with blood T cells.

Busulfan-fludarabine conditioning, marrow transplant, and cyclophosphamide on days +3 and +4 were administered. Points on this clone: Its antigen is unidentified.

Method: immunoSEQ multiplex PCR; TCRdb's copy keeps in-frame clones and lacks some. The table includes roughly 1,900 clones, around four fifths detected once. CDR3 length: 12 residues. Germline lookup yields CDR1 LGHNA and CDR2 YSLEER. V was cut by 11 bases and J by 8 bases, with 18 bases left in between. The chain combines TRBV4-3 with TRBJ1-1, with D hard to call. The clonotype was recovered from a male patient aged 30 to 40 who received an allogeneic stem cell transplant from a related donor, was CMV-positive, and had acute GVHD only. Certain T cells may be donor cells from the graft. The sample here was PBMCs, taken approximately 320 days after allogeneic stem cell transplant with posttransplant cyclophosphamide. CDR3 bases: TGCGCCTCTGGTTTCTTACAGCAGGAAGCTTTCTTT. Translation gives CASGFLQQEAFF.